Listed below are T cell receptor beta chains from one sample, sequenced in a study of blood T cell repertoires in COVID-19. TCRdb's table, derived via immunoSEQ multiplex PCR, lists solely in-frame clones and lacks some. The sample lists under 250,000 clones, about 85% occurring once. Material: PBMCs or T cells enriched from blood (not recorded which). The source is a young man who had recovered from COVID-19. Both conserved end residues are part of each CDR3. Each record gives: D gene, clone size, CDR3 length, V gene, J gene, CDR3 protein, CDR3 DNA. A D gene is named only where the DNA matches it firmly. The size of a clone is reported for some rows only, either as once, few or many, or as a class for expanded clones.

NA,NA,15,TRBV30,TRBJ2-4,CAWSVGGLAKNIQYF,TGTGCCTGGAGTGTGGGGGGGCTAGCCAAAAACATTCAGTACTTC
NA,NA,15,TRBV6-5,TRBJ1-3,CASSYDTATGNTIYF,TGTGCCAGCAGTTACGATACAGCAACTGGAAACACCATATATTTT
NA,NA,13,TRBV21-1,TRBJ1-4,CASSLQVGGLLFF,TGTGCCAGCAGCCTGCAAGTGGGGGGGTTACTGTTTTTT
NA,NA,12,TRBV28,TRBJ2-1,CASSFGRREQFF,TGTGCCAGCAGTTTTGGGAGAAGGGAGCAGTTCTTC
NA,NA,14,TRBV4-1,TRBJ1-2,CASSQPQVAYGYTF,TGCGCCAGCAGCCAACCTCAGGTTGCCTATGGCTACACCTTC
NA,NA,15,TRBV7-8,TRBJ2-7,CASSLTRSDAYEQYF,TGTGCCAGCAGCTTGACTAGGTCGGACGCCTACGAGCAGTACTTC
TRBD1,NA,15,TRBV7-9,TRBJ2-1,CASSRWTGANNEQFF,TGTGCCAGCAGCCGATGGACAGGGGCGAACAATGAGCAGTTCTTC
NA,NA,14,TRBV6-5,TRBJ1-2,CASSYQGKNYGYTF,TGTGCCAGCAGTTATCAGGGGAAGAACTATGGCTACACCTTC
TRBD1,NA,14,TRBV7-6,TRBJ1-5,CASSLIGGKQPQHF,TGTGCCAGCAGCTTAATAGGGGGCAAGCAGCCCCAGCATTTT
NA,NA,13,TRBV5-4,TRBJ2-7,CASSFSGSYEQYF,TGTGCCAGCAGCTTCTCAGGATCCTACGAGCAGTACTTC
TRBD2,NA,18,TRBV13,TRBJ2-3,CASRMELAYRLGTDTQYF,TGTGCCAGCAGGATGGAACTAGCGTACCGGCTCGGCACAGATACGCAGTATTTT
NA,NA,16,TRBV5-4,TRBJ2-3,CASSSTVGQEVDTQYF,TGTGCCAGCAGCTCTACGGTGGGTCAGGAAGTAGATACGCAGTATTTT
TRBD1,NA,16,TRBV20-1,TRBJ2-7,CSASGIKGASSYEQYF,TGCAGTGCTAGTGGAATAAAGGGGGCATCCTCCTACGAGCAGTACTTC
TRBD2,NA,17,TRBV3-1/TRBV3-2,TRBJ2-1,CASSPPRSGGLYNEQFF,TGTGCCAGCAGCCCCCCCCGGAGCGGGGGGCTTTACAATGAGCAGTTCTTC
TRBD1,NA,13,TRBV2,TRBJ2-7,CASSLGTEYEQYF,TGTGCCAGCAGCCTTGGGACAGAATACGAGCAGTACTTC
NA,NA,14,TRBV7-2,TRBJ1-2,CASSPERGNYGYTF,TGTGCCAGCAGCCCGGAAAGGGGGAACTATGGCTACACCTTC
NA,NA,15,TRBV27,TRBJ2-1,CASSLSTSSYNEQFF,TGTGCCAGCAGTTTAAGTACAAGCTCCTACAATGAGCAGTTCTTC
TRBD1,NA,14,TRBV27,TRBJ2-1,CASSLGQGASEQFF,TGTGCCAGCAGTTTGGGACAGGGGGCTAGTGAGCAGTTCTTC
NA,once,16,TRBV9,TRBJ1-2,CASSAHRDTSNYGYTF,TGTGCCAGCAGCGCACACCGGGACACTTCTAACTATGGCTACACCTTC
TRBD1,NA,16,TRBV24-1,TRBJ2-7,CATSGPAGTGGAKQYF,TGTGCCACCAGTGGCCCTGCGGGGACAGGGGGCGCGAAGCAGTACTTC
NA,few,14,TRBV30,TRBJ1-5,CAWSRVLSNQPQHF,TGTGCCTGGAGTAGAGTTTTAAGCAATCAGCCCCAGCATTTT
TRBD2,NA,15,TRBV10-3,TRBJ2-1,CAITDPGLAGGNQFF,TGTGCCATCACAGATCCGGGACTAGCGGGAGGAAATCAGTTCTTC
NA,NA,13,TRBV5-1,TRBJ2-1,CASSEDSPNEQFF,TGCGCCAGCAGCGAGGACAGTCCCAATGAGCAGTTCTTC
TRBD1,NA,12,TRBV30,TRBJ2-7,CARGTGAYEQYF,TGTGCCCGCGGGACAGGGGCCTACGAGCAGTACTTC
NA,NA,14,TRBV27,TRBJ2-3,CASSLSATTDTQYF,TGTGCCAGCAGTTTATCGGCCACCACAGATACGCAGTATTTT
NA,NA,13,TRBV7-9,TRBJ1-2,CASSREAPQSYTF,TGTGCCAGCAGCCGCGAGGCTCCCCAGAGTTACACCTTC
NA,NA,19,TRBV27,TRBJ2-6,CASSLSFRRSSSGANVLTF,TGTGCCAGCAGTTTATCTTTCCGACGGAGCAGCTCTGGGGCCAACGTCCTGACTTTC
TRBD1,few,14,TRBV3-1/TRBV3-2,TRBJ1-5,CASSLRGQEQPQHF,TGTGCCAGCAGCCTTAGGGGACAGGAGCAGCCCCAGCATTTT
NA,many,14,TRBV19,TRBJ1-2,CASITREESLGYTF,TGTGCCAGTATCACAAGGGAGGAGAGCCTCGGCTACACCTTC
NA,NA,13,TRBV27,TRBJ1-3,CASSSGLGNTIYF,TGTGCCAGCAGTTCAGGGCTTGGAAACACCATATATTTT
TRBD2,NA,14,TRBV11-3,TRBJ2-5,CASSTLAGEETQYF,TGTGCCAGCAGCACCCTAGCGGGAGAAGAGACCCAGTACTTC